The 24 T cell receptor beta chains below were found in one sample sequenced in a study of OX40 agonist ivuxolimab in advanced cancers. Data came from immunoSEQ multiplex PCR; TCRdb stores just in-frame clones and leaves some out. The table shows about 56,000 clones, with about 85% occurring only once. The sample here was CD4+ or CD8+ T cells sorted from blood, taken in a trial of the OX40 agonist ivuxolimab. The receptors here all came from an adult with an advanced solid tumor such as melanoma, head and neck, liver or kidney cancer.

The chain couples TRBV9 to TRBJ2-3; 12 bases match TRBD2. CDR3 length: 16 residues. CDR1 SGDLS and CDR2 YYNGEE come from the germline V gene. V was clipped by 4 bases and J by 3 bases; unmatched bases: 6. In DNA, the CDR3 is TGTGCCAGCAGCACGACTAGCGGGAGAGGTACAGATACGCAGTATTTT. Translated: CASSTTSGRGTDTQYF.

This clone was picked up a small number of times. This sequence joins TRBV15 and TRBJ1-2; 7 nucleotides match TRBD1. CDR1 is LNHNV and CDR2 is YYDKDF in the germline V gene (reference sequence). This CDR3 has 14 residues. The V gene end was trimmed by 0 bases and the J gene end by 4 bases; junction bases not matched to a gene: 2. CDR3 loop: CATSRERTGYGYTF. DNA of the CDR3: TGTGCCACCAGCAGAGAAAGGACAGGCTATGGCTACACCTTC.

The chain uses TRBV19 and TRBJ1-2; D possibly corresponds to TRBD1 (6 bases). There are 12 residues in the CDR3. The germline CDR1 and CDR2 sequences are LNHDA and SQIVND (reference sequence). The germline V and J ends were trimmed by 7 bases and 4 bases, with 10 bases remaining between them. Here the CDR3 reads CASKEGGYGYTF. In DNA, the CDR3 is TGTGCCAGTAAGGAAGGGGGCTATGGCTACACCTTC. Based on the CDR3 plus reference TRBV19 and TRBJ1-2, the full variable domain is DGGITQSPKYLFRKEGQNVTLSCEQNLNHDAMYWYRQDPGQGLRLIYYSQIVNDFQKGDIAEGYSVSREKKESFPLTVTSAQKNPTAFYLCASKEGGYGYTFGSGTRLTVV.

The chain recombines TRBV30 with TRBJ1-5; D not resolved. Deletions cut 1 base from V and 1 base from J, with 8 bases between. This CDR3 is built from 14 residues. The germline CDR1 and CDR2 sequences are GTSNPN and SVGIG (reference sequence). The chain's CDR3 is CAWSGGRSNQPQHF. The CDR3 DNA reads TGTGCCTGGAGTGGAGGACGGAGCAATCAGCCCCAGCATTTT.

The rearrangement joins TRBV5-5 to TRBJ1-1; D is unclear. The germline V gene has CDR1 SGHKS and CDR2 YYEKEE (reference sequence). Trimming took off 4 bases at V and 1 base at J, with 17 bases between the two ends. The CDR3 spans 16 residues. The CDR3 DNA is TGTGCCAGCAGCCCCCCTTCCGGGCTTTCGAACACTGAAGCTTTCTTT. Translated, it gives CASSPPSGLSNTEAFF.

The table lists this clone with a few counts. The V and J genes are TRBV27 and TRBJ1-5, with D perhaps matching TRBD1 (5 bases). The germline CDR1 and CDR2 sequences are MNHEY and SMNVEV (reference sequence). CDR3 length equals 15 residues. V shed 0 bases and J shed 3 bases, with 9 bases lying between them. CDR3 in amino acids: CASSLSAGLNQPQHF. In DNA form, the CDR3 reads TGTGCCAGCAGTTTATCGGCAGGGCTCAATCAGCCCCAGCATTTT.

The V and J genes are TRBV11-2 and TRBJ1-1; no reliable D call. Germline CDR1 and CDR2: SGHAT and FQNNGV. This CDR3 is built from 12 residues. V lost 6 bases and J lost 8, with 13 bases in between. CDR3 region: CASSPGRREAFF. The CDR3 nucleotides read TGTGCCAGCAGTCCCGGACGGAGGGAAGCTTTCTTT.

This clone turned up a few times. The chain carries TRBV7-9 and TRBJ1-2; D is possibly TRBD1 (6 bases). This CDR3 is built from 13 residues. Trimming cost V 6 bases and J 1 base, with 9 bases left between them. Germline V gene sequence: CDR1 SEHNR, CDR2 FQNEAQ (reference sequence). The CDR3 protein is CASSNRVNYGYTF. In DNA, the CDR3 is TGTGCCAGCAGTAACAGGGTTAACTATGGCTACACCTTC.

This rearrangement joins TRBV5-1 to TRBJ2-3, with 7 bases that match TRBD1. The V gene end was trimmed by 4 bases and the J gene end by 5 bases; junction bases not matched to a gene: 10. This CDR3 has 15 amino acids. Germline assignment: CDR1 SGHRS and CDR2 YFSETQ. The CDR3 region has the DNA TGCGCCAGCAGCACCACGGGACAGATCTTAGATACGCAGTATTTT. Protein: CASSTTGQILDTQYF.

The genes are TRBV2 and TRBJ2-7, with 7 bases lining up with TRBD2. The V and J ends lost 6 bases and 4 bases, in that order; junction bases with no gene match: 9. CDR1 is SNHLY, CDR2 FYNNEI, per germline. The CDR3 length is 14 residues. The CDR3, as DNA: TGTGCCAGCAGAGCCTATGGCGGGGGTTACGAGCAGTACTTC. This encodes CASRAYGGGYEQYF.

The rearrangement joins TRBV6-6 to TRBJ2-1; D gene unclear. Germline V gives CDR1 MNHNY, CDR2 SVGAGI (reference sequence). The V end lost 2 bases, the J end lost 15 bases, and 14 bases lay between the germline ends. This CDR3 has 12 amino acids. CDR3 DNA: TGTGCCAGCAGTTACCCGAGCGAAGAGTCGTTCTTC. It is translated as CASSYPSEESFF.

This chain joins TRBV9 and TRBJ2-5, with TRBD1 identical over 8 bases. The CDR3 is 15 residues long. Germline CDR1 is SGDLS and CDR2 is YYNGEE. V gave up 4 bases and J gave up 3 bases; unmatched junction bases: 8. As DNA, the CDR3 is TGTGCCAGCAGCCCACGGACAGGGAAAGAAGAGACCCAGTACTTC. Its translation is CASSPRTGKEETQYF. Using reference TRBV9 and TRBJ2-5 for the parts outside the CDR3, the full variable domain is DSGVTQTPKHLITATGQRVTLRCSPRSGDLSVYWYQQSLDQGLQFLIQYYNGEERAKGNILERFSAQQFPDLHSELNLSSLELGDSALYFCASSPRTGKEETQYFGPGTRLLVL.

The chain has TRBV29-1 and TRBJ2-1; TRBD2 aligns across 13 bases. The CDR3 length is 19 residues. Germline CDR1 reads SQVTM; CDR2 reads ANQGSEA. V shed 8 bases and J 1 base; nucleotides not matched to a gene: 17. Written as DNA, the CDR3 is TGCAGCTTGGAGGGTCGGGGACTAGCGGGATCCATGTCCTACAATGAGCAGTTCTTC. This sequence encodes CSLEGRGLAGSMSYNEQFF.

This clone was detected only once. The V gene is TRBV11-3, the J gene TRBJ2-7; no definite D call. CDR3 length equals 15 residues. Looked up from germline, CDR1 is SGHNT and CDR2 is YENEEA. V was clipped by 1 base and J by 2 bases, with 12 bases between them. Here the CDR3 DNA reads TGTGCCAGCAGCTTAGGCCTCTCCCCCACCTACGAGCAGTACTTC. It specifies CASSLGLSPTYEQYF.

The chain has TRBV11-2 and TRBJ1-2; D is uncertain. CDR3 size: 14 residues. V lost 5 bases and J lost 6, with 16 bases in between. Germline CDR1 and CDR2: SGHAT and FQNNGV. CDR3 sequence: CASSLGPNSHGYTF. The CDR3 DNA reads TGTGCCAGCAGCCTCGGTCCGAATAGTCATGGCTACACCTTC.

The chain recombines TRBV29-1 with TRBJ1-1; D is uncertain. The V end lost 2 bases, the J end lost 3 bases, and 10 bases lay between the germline ends. Germline V lookup: CDR1 SQVTM, CDR2 ANQGSEA. The CDR3 sequence is 13 residues long. The DNA for the CDR3 is TGCAGCGTTGAAAAGGCGCAGGACACTGAAGCTTTCTTT. Translated, it gives CSVEKAQDTEAFF.

The chain employs TRBV10-1 and TRBJ1-3; tentatively, D is TRBD1 (6 bases). V was cut by 7 bases and J by 4 bases, with 17 bases left in between. Germline CDR1 WNHNN, CDR2 SYGVQD (reference sequence). This CDR3 contains 15 residues. The CDR3 loop reads CASTPTGGLGNTIYF. The CDR3 DNA reads as TGCGCCAGCACCCCGACAGGTGGTTTAGGAAACACCATATATTTT.

V and J are TRBV7-3 and TRBJ2-3, with a weak D call TRBD2 (6 bases). Germline assignment: CDR1 SGHTA and CDR2 FQGTGA. The V end was cut by 4 bases, the J end by 0 bases, with 8 bases between. The CDR3 is made up of 14 amino acids. The CDR3, as DNA: TGTGCCAGCAGCTCCGGGACTAGCACAGATACGCAGTATTTT. This codes for CASSSGTSTDTQYF.

J is TRBJ2-5 and V is TRBV5-4; no firm D call. V lost 0 bases and J 1 base, leaving 7 bases between the germline ends. Per the germline V gene, CDR1 is SGHNT and CDR2 is YYREEE (reference sequence). This CDR3 has 14 residues. The chain's CDR3 is CASSLDGRQETQYF. The DNA of the CDR3 is TGTGCCAGCAGCTTGGACGGGCGCCAAGAGACCCAGTACTTC.

This clone was counted only a few times. The chain joins TRBV19 to TRBJ1-3; D call uncertain. CDR1 is LNHDA and CDR2 is SQIVND in the germline V gene (reference sequence). This CDR3 has 14 residues. V was pared by 3 bases and J by 2 bases, with 8 bases between. The CDR3 loop reads CASSISATGNTIYF. The DNA for the CDR3 is TGTGCCAGTAGTATTTCCGCGACTGGAAACACCATATATTTT.

By its share, this clone is medium-sized. The chain combines TRBV28 with TRBJ2-5; D may be TRBD2 (6 bases). The V end was cut by 5 bases, the J end by 0 bases, with 7 bases between. The CDR3 has 13 residues. Germline V gene lookup returns CDR1 MDHEN and CDR2 SYDVKM. CDR3 region: CASSPGDQETQYF. Written as DNA, the CDR3 is TGTGCCAGCAGTCCGGGGGACCAAGAGACCCAGTACTTC.

The genes are TRBV27 and TRBJ2-1; 12 nucleotides line up with TRBD2. The J segment lost 8 bases and the V segment lost 6 bases, leaving 8 bases of the junction unmatched. CDR3 length equals 15 residues. Germline V gene lookup returns CDR1 MNHEY and CDR2 SMNVEV (reference sequence). CDR3 residues: CASRFTSGGLYEQFF. The CDR3 bases are TGTGCCAGCAGGTTCACTAGCGGGGGGCTGTATGAGCAGTTCTTC.

J is TRBJ2-3 and V is TRBV19, with TRBD1 matching over 9 bases. With 6 bases clipped from V and 5 bases from J, the junction kept 9 bases outside the gene matches. CDR1 is LNHDA and CDR2 is SQIVND in the germline V gene (reference sequence). This CDR3 is built from 15 residues. CDR3 bases: TGTGCCAGTAGAAGGACAGGGGATGGAAGAGATACGCAGTATTTT. The encoded protein is CASRRTGDGRDTQYF.

The chain is built from TRBV4-1 and TRBJ2-4; 9 bases fit TRBD2. The CDR3 contains 20 residues. V shed 0 bases, J shed 1 base, and the junction held 13 bases outside the gene matches. CDR1 is MGHRA and CDR2 is YSYEKL in the germline V gene. Written as DNA, the CDR3 is TGCGCCAGCAGCCAAGATCGCCTAGCGGGGCCCCGAGGGGCCAAAAACATTCAGTACTTC. Translated: CASSQDRLAGPRGAKNIQYF.